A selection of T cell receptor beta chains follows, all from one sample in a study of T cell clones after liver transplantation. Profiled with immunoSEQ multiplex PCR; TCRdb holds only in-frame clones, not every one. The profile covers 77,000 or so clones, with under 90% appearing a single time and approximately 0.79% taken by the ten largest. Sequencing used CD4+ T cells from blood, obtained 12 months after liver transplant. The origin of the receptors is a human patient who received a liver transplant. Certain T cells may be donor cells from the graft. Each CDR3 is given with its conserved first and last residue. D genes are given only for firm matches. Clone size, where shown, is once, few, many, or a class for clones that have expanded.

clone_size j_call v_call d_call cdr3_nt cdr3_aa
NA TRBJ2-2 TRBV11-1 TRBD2 TGTGCCAGCAGCTTATTTGCGGGAGGGGGCACCGGGGAGCTGTTTTTT CASSLFAGGGTGELFF
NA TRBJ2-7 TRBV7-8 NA TGTGCCAGCAGCTTAGAACCCTACGAGCAGTACTTC CASSLEPYEQYF
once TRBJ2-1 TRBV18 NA TGTGCCAGCTCACCACGGAGTGATCGGGGTACCAATGAGCAGTTCTTC CASSPRSDRGTNEQFF
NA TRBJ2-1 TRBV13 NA TGTGCCAGCAGCTCCCGGGACAGGTGGATGTGGCGGGAGCGTCTCAATGAGCAGTTCTTC CASSSRDRWMWRERLNEQFF
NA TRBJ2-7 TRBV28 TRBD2 TGTGCCAGCAGTTTCCCACCCAGGACTAGCGGGAGTTATAGGAGCGACGAGCAGTACTTC CASSFPPRTSGSYRSDEQYF
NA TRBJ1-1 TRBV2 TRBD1 TGTGCCAGCAGTCGACAGGGGGAGAACACTGAAGCTTTCTTT CASSRQGENTEAFF
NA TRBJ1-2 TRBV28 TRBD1 TGTGCCAGCCACGGACAGGTGAACTATGGCTACACCTTC CASHGQVNYGYTF
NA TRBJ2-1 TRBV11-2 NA TGTGCCAGCAGCTCAGGGATATCCCGAAACTACAATGAGCAGTTCTTC CASSSGISRNYNEQFF
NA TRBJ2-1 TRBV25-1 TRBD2 TGTGCCAGCAGTGAATCCCTACGGGACTACTACAATGAGCAGTTCTTC CASSESLRDYYNEQFF
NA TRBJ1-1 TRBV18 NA TGTGCCAGCTCACAATCGTCCCTTAACACTGAAGCTTTCTTT CASSQSSLNTEAFF
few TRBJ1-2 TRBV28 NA TGTGCCAGCACCCCCACAGGGTACGGCTACACCTTC CASTPTGYGYTF
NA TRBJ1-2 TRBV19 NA TGTGCCAGTAGTGACATTAACTATGGCTACACCTTC CASSDINYGYTF
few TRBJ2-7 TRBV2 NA TGTGCCAGCAGCGTAGACCAGGGAGAGCAGTACTTC CASSVDQGEQYF
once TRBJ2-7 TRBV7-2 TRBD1 TGTGCCAGCAGCTTAGCGGTGACAGGGGGCTACTACGAGCAGTACTTC CASSLAVTGGYYEQYF
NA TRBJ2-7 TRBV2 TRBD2 TGTGCCAGCAGCCCGGGGGGGTTTTACGAGCAGTACTTC CASSPGGFYEQYF
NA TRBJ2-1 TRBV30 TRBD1 TGTGCCTGTCACGGACAGGGCCCCTACAATGAGCAGTTCTTC CACHGQGPYNEQFF
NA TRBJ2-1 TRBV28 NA TGTGCCAGCAGGGCCGGACAGTACAATGAGCAGTTCTTC CASRAGQYNEQFF
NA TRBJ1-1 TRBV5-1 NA TGCGCCAGCAGCCTGGAGGAGGGGTTGGCTTTCTTT CASSLEEGLAFF
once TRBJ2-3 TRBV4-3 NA TGCGCCAGCAGCACCTTCCGAGGGCGGGGCACAGATACGCAGTATTTT CASSTFRGRGTDTQYF
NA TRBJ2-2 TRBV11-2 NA TGTGCCAGCAGCTTAGTTCTGGGAACCGGGGAGCTGTTTTTT CASSLVLGTGELFF
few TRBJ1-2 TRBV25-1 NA TGTGCCAGCAGTGAGGCCGGGCCGTACTATGGCTACACCTTC CASSEAGPYYGYTF
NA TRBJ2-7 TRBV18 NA TGTGCCAGCTCACCGCGAGGGAGCGAGCAGTACTTC CASSPRGSEQYF
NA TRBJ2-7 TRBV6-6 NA TGTGCCAGCAGTTACTCACTGCAGGGGGGGGACTACGAGCAGTACTTC CASSYSLQGGDYEQYF
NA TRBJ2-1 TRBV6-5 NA TGTGCCAGCAGCGCCCGGGGGTACAATGAGCAGTTCTTC CASSARGYNEQFF
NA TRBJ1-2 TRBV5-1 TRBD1 TGCGCCAGCAGCTTGGTTTCAGGGGGGAGCTATGGCTACACCTTC CASSLVSGGSYGYTF
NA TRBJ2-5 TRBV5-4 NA TGTGCCAGCAGCCTTGGACAGTCCGACGGGACCCAGTACTTC CASSLGQSDGTQYF
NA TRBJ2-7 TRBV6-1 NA TGTGCCAGCAGTCCCCGCTACTACGAGCAGTACTTC CASSPRYYEQYF
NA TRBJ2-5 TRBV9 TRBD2 TGTGCCAGCAGCGTGGGACTAGCGGGACCTAGGACCCAGTACTTC CASSVGLAGPRTQYF
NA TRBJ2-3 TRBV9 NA TGTGCCAGCAGCCCCCGAACAGGGGCGGAGGGTACAGATACGCAGTATTTT CASSPRTGAEGTDTQYF
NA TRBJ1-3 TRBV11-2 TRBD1 TGTGCCAGCAGCTTGAGGGACAGGGCCCGGGACACCATATATTTT CASSLRDRARDTIYF
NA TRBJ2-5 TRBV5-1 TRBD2 TGCGCCAGCGGTTCGACTAGCGGAAGTGAGACCCAGTACTTC CASGSTSGSETQYF
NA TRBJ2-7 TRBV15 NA TGTGCCACCAGCAGAGATTGGCGCGGGACCCCCTACGAGCAGTACTTC CATSRDWRGTPYEQYF
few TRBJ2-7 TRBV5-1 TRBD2 TGCGCCAGCAGCTTGAGGCGGGAGGGACACGAGCAGTACTTC CASSLRREGHEQYF
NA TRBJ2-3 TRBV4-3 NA TGCGCCAGCAGCCAGGGGCCCGGACTAGGGGGGGAGGATACGCAGTATTTT CASSQGPGLGGEDTQYF
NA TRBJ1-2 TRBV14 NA TGTGCCAGCAGCCAAGATATTGCTACAGGGCTCTATGGCTACACCTTC CASSQDIATGLYGYTF
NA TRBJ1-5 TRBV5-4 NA TGTGCCAGCAGTGGACATCAGCCCCAGCATTTT CASSGHQPQHF
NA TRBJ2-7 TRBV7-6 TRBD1 TGTGCCAGCAGCTTAGGACAGGGGGTCGAGCAGTACTTC CASSLGQGVEQYF
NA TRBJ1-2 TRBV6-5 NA TGTGCCAGCAGTCCTAGTCCCAGCAACTATGGCTACACCTTC CASSPSPSNYGYTF
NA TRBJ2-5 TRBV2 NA TGTGCCAGCAGTATACTCGGACAGTACCAAGAGACCCAGTACTTC CASSILGQYQETQYF
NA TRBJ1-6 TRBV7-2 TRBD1 TGTGCCAGCAGCTCCCGACAGGGAATACCCCTCCACTTT CASSSRQGIPLHF
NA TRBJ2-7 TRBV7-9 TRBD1 TGTGCCAGCAGCTATAACAGGGGTCTCGTGGACTTC CASSYNRGLVDF
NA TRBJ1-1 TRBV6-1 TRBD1 TGTGCCAGCAGGCCTATACAGGGGAGTACTGAAGCTTTCTTT CASRPIQGSTEAFF
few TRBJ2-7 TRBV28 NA TGTGCCAGCCGTCCGGGGGGCGGGATCGAGCAGTACTTC CASRPGGGIEQYF
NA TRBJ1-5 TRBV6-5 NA TGTGCCAGCAGTTACGGGGCAGGCGGGGAGCCCCAGCATTTT CASSYGAGGEPQHF
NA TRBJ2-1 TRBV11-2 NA TGTGCCAGCAGCTTGAGAGGGACTCGCTCCTACAATGAGCAGTTCTTC CASSLRGTRSYNEQFF
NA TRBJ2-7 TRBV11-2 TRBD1 TGTGCCAGCAGCATCCCGGGACAGGGGGTCTACGAGCAGTACTTC CASSIPGQGVYEQYF
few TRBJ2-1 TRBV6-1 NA TGTGCCAGCACTTGGGTGGGGGAGCAGTTCTTC CASTWVGEQFF
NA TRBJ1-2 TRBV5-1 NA TGCGCCAGCAGCTTGACGGGAAATAACTATGGCTACACCTTC CASSLTGNNYGYTF
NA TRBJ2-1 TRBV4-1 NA TGCGCCAGCAGCCAAGATAGCAGGGCAGGGTTCAATGAGCAGTTCTTC CASSQDSRAGFNEQFF
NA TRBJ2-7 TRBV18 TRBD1 TGTGCCAGCTCACCAGGGACAGAAGCCTACGAGCAGTACTTC CASSPGTEAYEQYF
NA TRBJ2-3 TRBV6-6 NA TGTGCCAGCACCCCCAAAAGCACAGATACGCAGTATTTT CASTPKSTDTQYF
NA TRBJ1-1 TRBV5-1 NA TGCGCCAGCAGAAGCGATTACGGACGGAGGAACACTGAAGCTTTCTTT CASRSDYGRRNTEAFF
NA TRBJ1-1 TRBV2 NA TGTGCCAGCAACCGAGACCTTCGTGGCACTGAAGCTTTCTTT CASNRDLRGTEAFF
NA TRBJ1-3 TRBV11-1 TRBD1 TGTGCCAGCAGCCAACACGGTCGGGACAGGTTCGCCGGAAACACCATATATTTT CASSQHGRDRFAGNTIYF
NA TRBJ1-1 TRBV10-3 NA TGTGCCATCAGAGGAAACACTGAAGCTTTCTTT CAIRGNTEAFF
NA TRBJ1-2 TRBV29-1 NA TGCAGCGTTGAACGGCAGTCTGTATACACCTTC CSVERQSVYTF
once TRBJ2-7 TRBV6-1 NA TGTGCCAGCAGTCGGGGCTTGTCCTACGAGCAGTACTTC CASSRGLSYEQYF
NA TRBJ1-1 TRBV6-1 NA TGTGCCAGCACCAAAAGCCAGGGCGGCACTGAAGCTTTCTTT CASTKSQGGTEAFF
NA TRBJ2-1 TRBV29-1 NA TGCAGCGGGGGGCCCCCAAGTGAGCAGTTCTTC CSGGPPSEQFF
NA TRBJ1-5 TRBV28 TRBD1 TGTGCCAGCAGTCCCGGGACAGGGGGAGGTATTCAGCCCCAGCATTTT CASSPGTGGGIQPQHF